This T cell receptor beta chain was documented in a study of T cell responses to AZD1222 COVID-19 vaccine. General study findings and limits: No repertoire was sampled before or during the peak T cell response, only after it. Researchers report vaccine-associated CD4 TCRs spanning spike, with dominance at 160-218 and 743-854.

As concerns this clone: What it binds is not known.

Produced via immunoSEQ multiplex PCR; TCRdb's table is partial and in-frame only. Among 150,000 to 160,000 clones listed, over 80% were seen once. The CDR3 is 14 residues long. The germline V gene has CDR1 SGHRS and CDR2 YFSETQ. With 4 bases removed from V and 7 bases from J, the gap between germline ends came to 14 bases. The sample in question was peripheral blood, obtained 28 days after the second AZD1222 dose. The TCR sequence derives from an adult who received the AZD1222 COVID-19 vaccine. The J gene is TRBJ2-2, the V gene TRBV5-1, with D possibly matching TRBD2 (6 bases). The CDR3 protein is CASSPGTARGELFF. The CDR3 DNA is TGCGCCAGCAGCCCTGGGACTGCCCGCGGGGAGCTGTTTTTT.